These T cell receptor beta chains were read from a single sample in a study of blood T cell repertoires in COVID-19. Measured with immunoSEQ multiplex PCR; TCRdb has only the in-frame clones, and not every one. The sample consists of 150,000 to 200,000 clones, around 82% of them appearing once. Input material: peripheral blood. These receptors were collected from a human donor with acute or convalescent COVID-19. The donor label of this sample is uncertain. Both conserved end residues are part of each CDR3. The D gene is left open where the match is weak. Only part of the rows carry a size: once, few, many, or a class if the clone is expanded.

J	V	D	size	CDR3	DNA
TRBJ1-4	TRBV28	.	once	CASRLAGQNLFF	TGTGCCAGCAGGCTCGCGGGGCAGAACCTGTTTTTT
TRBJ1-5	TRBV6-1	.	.	CASTRGQNSNQPQHF	TGTGCCAGCACCCGAGGACAGAATAGCAATCAGCCCCAGCATTTT
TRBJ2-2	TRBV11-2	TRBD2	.	CASSRYMTSGRAGTGELFF	TGTGCCAGCAGCCGTTACATGACTAGCGGGAGGGCCGGCACCGGGGAGCTGTTTTTT
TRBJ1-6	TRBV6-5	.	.	CASRRSIEVSPLHF	TGTGCCAGCAGACGAAGCATTGAGGTTTCACCCCTCCACTTT
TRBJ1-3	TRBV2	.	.	CASSEEQFGNTIYF	TGTGCCAGCAGTGAGGAGCAGTTTGGAAACACCATATATTTT
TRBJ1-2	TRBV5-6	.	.	CASSYAEGVYGYTF	TGTGCCAGCAGCTACGCCGAGGGCGTCTATGGCTACACCTTC
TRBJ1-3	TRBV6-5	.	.	CASSYAGNSGNTIYF	TGTGCCAGCAGTTACGCCGGGAACTCTGGAAACACCATATATTTT
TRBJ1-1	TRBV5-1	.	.	CASRKLQGDTEAFF	TGCGCCAGCAGAAAACTACAGGGAGACACTGAAGCTTTCTTT
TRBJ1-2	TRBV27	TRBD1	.	CASSPLDRGGYTF	TGTGCCAGCAGTCCCCTGGACAGGGGTGGCTACACCTTC
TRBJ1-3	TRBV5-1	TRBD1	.	CASSPGTAGNTIYF	TGCGCCAGCAGCCCCGGGACAGCTGGAAACACCATATATTTT
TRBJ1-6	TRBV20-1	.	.	CSASRSSPNSPLHF	TGCAGTGCTAGTCGGTCTAGTCCTAATTCACCCCTCCACTTT
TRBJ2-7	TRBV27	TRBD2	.	CASSRGTSGSSYEQYF	TGTGCCAGCAGTCGGGGAACTAGCGGGAGCTCCTACGAGCAGTACTTC
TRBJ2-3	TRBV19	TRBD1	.	CASSIDSYPGQRTDTQYF	TGTGCCAGTAGTATAGATTCGTACCCGGGACAGCGCACAGATACGCAGTATTTT
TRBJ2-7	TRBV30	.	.	CAWSRVWTSGDSYEQYF	TGTGCCTGGAGTAGAGTCTGGACCAGCGGCGACTCCTACGAGCAGTACTTC
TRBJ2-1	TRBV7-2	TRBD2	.	CASSPRLAGGNEQFF	TGTGCCAGCAGCCCCCGACTAGCGGGCGGCAATGAGCAGTTCTTC
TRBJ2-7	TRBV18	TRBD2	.	CASSREYSYEQYF	TGTGCCAGCTCGCGGGAGTACTCCTACGAGCAGTACTTC
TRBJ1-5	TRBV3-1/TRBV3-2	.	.	CASSQDSRGRQPQHF	TGTGCCAGCAGCCAAGATTCGCGGGGTAGGCAGCCCCAGCATTTT
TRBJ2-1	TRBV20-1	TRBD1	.	CSASRRGPGDEQFF	TGCAGTGCTAGTCGCAGGGGGCCCGGCGATGAGCAGTTCTTC
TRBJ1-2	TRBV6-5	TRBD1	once	CASSSDREGHYTF	TGTGCCAGCAGTTCGGACAGGGAGGGACACTACACCTTC
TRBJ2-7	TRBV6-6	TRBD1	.	CASSYQTGTGGYEQYF	TGTGCCAGCAGTTACCAAACCGGGACAGGGGGATACGAGCAGTACTTC
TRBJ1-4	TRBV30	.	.	CAWSSGGNLLGEKLFF	TGTGCCTGGAGTAGCGGGGGTAACCTTCTAGGTGAAAAACTGTTTTTT
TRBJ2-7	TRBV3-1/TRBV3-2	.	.	CASSPTLEAVGYEQYF	TGTGCCAGCAGCCCAACACTGGAGGCAGTGGGCTACGAGCAGTACTTC
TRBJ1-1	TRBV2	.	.	CASVGAGITEAFF	TGTGCCAGCGTTGGGGCCGGTATCACTGAAGCTTTCTTT
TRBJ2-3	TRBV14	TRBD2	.	CASSQGGGYQDTQYF	TGTGCCAGCAGCCAGGGGGGAGGGTACCAGGATACGCAGTATTTT
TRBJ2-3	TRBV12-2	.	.	CASRLAGLAGSTDTQYF	TGTGCAAGTCGCTTAGCTGGACTAGCGGGAAGCACAGATACGCAGTATTTT
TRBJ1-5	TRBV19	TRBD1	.	CASSIEGARNQPQHF	TGTGCCAGTAGTATTGAGGGGGCGCGAAATCAGCCCCAGCATTTT
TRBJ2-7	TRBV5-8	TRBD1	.	CASSPRQGSSYEQYF	TGTGCCAGCAGCCCTCGACAGGGGAGTTCGTACGAGCAGTACTTC
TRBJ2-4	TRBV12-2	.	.	CASRLGSGGIAKNIQYF	TGTGCAAGTCGCCTGGGAAGCGGGGGGATAGCCAAAAACATTCAGTACTTC
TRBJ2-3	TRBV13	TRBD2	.	CASRPSGTDTQYF	TGTGCCAGCAGGCCTAGCGGTACAGATACGCAGTATTTT
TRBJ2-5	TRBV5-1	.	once	CASSPGAIQETQYF	TGCGCCAGCAGCCCGGGAGCGATACAAGAGACCCAGTACTTC
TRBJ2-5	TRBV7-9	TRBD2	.	CASRAGGAAETQYF	TGTGCCAGTCGCGCCGGGGGGGCCGCGGAGACCCAGTACTTC
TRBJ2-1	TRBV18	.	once	CASSLGQTNEQFF	TGTGCCAGCTCCCTTGGACAGACAAATGAGCAGTTCTTC
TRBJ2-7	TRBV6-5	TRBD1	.	CASRQTGFSYEQYF	TGTGCCAGCAGACAGACAGGGTTTTCCTACGAGCAGTACTTC
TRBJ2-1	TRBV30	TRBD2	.	CAWATGTSGGEQFF	TGTGCCTGGGCTACCGGGACTAGCGGGGGTGAGCAGTTCTTC
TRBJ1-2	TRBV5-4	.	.	CASSQEVGPRGYTF	TGTGCCAGCAGCCAGGAGGTGGGCCCCCGGGGCTACACCTTC
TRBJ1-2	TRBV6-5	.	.	CASSYSYRDYGYTF	TGTGCCAGCAGTTACTCGTACAGGGACTATGGCTACACCTTC
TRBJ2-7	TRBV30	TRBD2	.	CAWSGRASDEQYF	TGTGCCTGGAGCGGGAGGGCCAGCGACGAGCAGTACTTC
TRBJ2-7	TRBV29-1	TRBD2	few	CSVRASGSSYEQYF	TGCAGCGTTCGGGCTAGCGGGAGCTCCTACGAGCAGTACTTC
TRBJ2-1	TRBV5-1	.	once	CASSPKVDGSGGEQFF	TGCGCCAGCAGCCCGAAAGTAGACGGGAGTGGCGGTGAGCAGTTCTTC
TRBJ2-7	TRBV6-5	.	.	CASKRSDRAYEQYF	TGTGCCAGCAAAAGAAGTGACAGAGCCTACGAGCAGTACTTC
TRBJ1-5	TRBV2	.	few	CASSEEAFNQPQHF	TGTGCCAGCAGTGAGGAGGCCTTTAATCAGCCCCAGCATTTT
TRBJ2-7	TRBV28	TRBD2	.	CASREGTSRPHEQYF	TGTGCCAGCAGAGAAGGGACTAGCCGTCCCCACGAGCAGTACTTC
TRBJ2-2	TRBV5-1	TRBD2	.	CASVRDYPANTGELFF	TGCGCCAGCGTCCGGGACTACCCCGCGAACACCGGGGAGCTGTTTTTT
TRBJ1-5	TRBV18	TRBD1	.	CASSPTGPSSSNQPQHF	TGTGCCAGCTCACCGACAGGGCCCTCTAGTAGCAATCAGCCCCAGCATTTT
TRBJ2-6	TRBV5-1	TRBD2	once	CASSFGGNVLTF	TGCGCCAGCAGCTTCGGGGGGAACGTCCTGACTTTC
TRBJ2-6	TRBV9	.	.	CASSPRTGANVLTF	TGTGCCAGCAGCCCACGGACAGGGGCCAACGTCCTGACTTTC